The rows below give T cell receptor beta chains drawn from one sample of a study of cytotoxic CD8 clonotypes in ibrutinib-treated CLL. TCRdb's copy holds only in-frame clones and misses some; the assay was immunoSEQ multiplex PCR. Of 150,000 to 200,000 clones listed, 84% were seen once; the top ten hold over 4.5%. Sequenced material: PBMCs, taken after 24 months of ibrutinib treatment. These TCRs come from a human donor with chronic lymphocytic leukemia. The CDR3 runs from the conserved cysteine through the conserved F or W. D genes are given only for firm matches. Clone size, where shown, is once, few, many, or a class for clones that have expanded.

J gene,clone size,D gene,V gene,CDR3 protein,CDR3 DNA
TRBJ1-4,NA,NA,TRBV29-1,CSVERGSGNEKLFF,TGCAGCGTTGAACGGGGGTCCGGTAATGAAAAACTGTTTTTT
TRBJ2-5,NA,NA,TRBV9,CASSVATGETQYF,TGTGCCAGCAGCGTAGCGACAGGAGAGACCCAGTACTTC
TRBJ1-1,NA,NA,TRBV18,CASSSHKNTEAFF,TGTGCCAGCTCTTCCCATAAGAACACTGAAGCTTTCTTT
TRBJ1-4,once,NA,TRBV5-4,CASSFGGLDSEKLFF,TGTGCCAGCAGCTTCGGGGGGTTGGATTCTGAAAAACTGTTTTTT
TRBJ1-2,NA,NA,TRBV6-1,CASSEVRWVYGYTF,TGTGCCAGCAGTGAAGTGCGGTGGGTTTATGGCTACACCTTC
TRBJ2-1,NA,TRBD2,TRBV9,CASSVGTSGRINEQFF,TGTGCCAGCAGCGTAGGTACTAGCGGGAGAATTAATGAGCAGTTCTTC
TRBJ1-2,NA,NA,TRBV7-8,CASSFGGVNYGYTF,TGTGCCAGCAGCTTCGGAGGGGTTAACTATGGCTACACCTTC
TRBJ1-1,NA,NA,TRBV7-2,CASILSGGRTTEAFF,TGTGCCAGCATCCTATCGGGGGGAAGGACCACTGAAGCTTTCTTT
TRBJ2-3,NA,NA,TRBV5-6,CASSLSYIDTQYF,TGTGCCAGCAGCTTGTCTTATATAGATACGCAGTATTTT
TRBJ2-7,NA,TRBD1,TRBV6-5,CASSFSRTGYYEQYF,TGTGCCAGCAGTTTCTCCAGGACAGGATACTACGAGCAGTACTTC
TRBJ1-1,NA,NA,TRBV6-6,CASILSQGWDTEAFF,TGTGCCAGCATCTTATCTCAGGGGTGGGACACTGAAGCTTTCTTT
TRBJ1-6,NA,NA,TRBV6-1,CASSARQNNSPLHF,TGTGCCAGCAGTGCCCGACAGAATAATTCACCCCTCCACTTT
TRBJ1-1,NA,TRBD1,TRBV5-6,CASSHRRTGGNTEAFF,TGTGCCAGCAGTCATAGACGGACAGGGGGCAACACTGAAGCTTTCTTT
TRBJ1-2,NA,NA,TRBV19,CASSTGALFGYTF,TGTGCCAGTAGTACAGGGGCCTTGTTTGGCTACACCTTC
TRBJ2-7,once,TRBD1,TRBV6-5,CASSYGQGFEQYF,TGTGCCAGCAGTTACGGACAGGGTTTCGAGCAGTACTTC
TRBJ1-1,few,NA,TRBV29-1,CSVGQNTEAFF,TGCAGCGTTGGACAGAACACTGAAGCTTTCTTT
TRBJ1-1,NA,NA,TRBV30,CAWSVWGGLAEAFF,TGTGCCTGGAGCGTTTGGGGGGGATTGGCTGAAGCTTTCTTT
TRBJ1-1,NA,NA,TRBV5-1,CASRGGTANTEAFF,TGCGCCAGCCGAGGGGGGACGGCGAACACTGAAGCTTTCTTT
TRBJ2-7,NA,NA,TRBV7-2,CASSSANRYF,TGTGCCAGCAGCAGTGCCAATCGGTACTTC
TRBJ2-3,once,NA,TRBV6-1,CASRVSTDTQYF,TGTGCCAGCAGGGTTTCCACAGATACGCAGTATTTT
TRBJ2-7,NA,NA,TRBV5-8,CASSSGALTGVYEQYF,TGTGCCAGCAGCTCAGGGGCTCTGACAGGAGTTTACGAGCAGTACTTC
TRBJ1-2,NA,TRBD1,TRBV5-6,CASSRFGTGGRGYTF,TGTGCCAGCAGCCGGTTCGGGACAGGGGGCCGGGGCTACACCTTC
TRBJ2-2,NA,TRBD1,TRBV4-1,CASSQDPGQLTGELFF,TGCGCCAGCAGCCAAGATCCGGGACAGCTCACCGGGGAGCTGTTTTTT
TRBJ1-1,many,NA,TRBV29-1,CSVEGVGAGGTEAFF,TGCAGCGTTGAAGGGGTTGGGGCGGGAGGAACTGAAGCTTTCTTT
TRBJ2-7,NA,TRBD2,TRBV6-5,CASSQGLAGSYEQYF,TGTGCCAGCAGCCAAGGACTAGCGGGATCCTACGAGCAGTACTTC
TRBJ1-4,once,TRBD1,TRBV7-6,CASSSQGTNEKLFF,TGTGCCAGCAGCTCACAGGGGACTAATGAAAAACTGTTTTTT
TRBJ2-7,NA,TRBD2,TRBV28,CASSTLASGKGEQYF,TGTGCCAGCAGTACCCTGGCTAGCGGGAAGGGCGAGCAGTACTTC
TRBJ1-6,NA,TRBD1,TRBV5-1,CASSLAGQGGSPLHF,TGCGCCAGCAGCTTGGCCGGGCAGGGGGGTTCACCCCTCCACTTT
TRBJ2-5,NA,NA,TRBV7-3,CASSQQGIQETQYF,TGTGCCAGCAGCCAACAGGGTATCCAAGAGACCCAGTACTTC
TRBJ2-7,NA,TRBD2,TRBV9,CASSVRGGVDEQYF,TGTGCCAGCAGCGTACGCGGGGGGGTCGACGAGCAGTACTTC
TRBJ1-2,NA,TRBD1,TRBV5-4,CASSQATGVSGYTF,TGTGCCAGCAGCCAAGCGACAGGGGTTAGCGGCTACACCTTC
TRBJ2-3,NA,NA,TRBV6-5,CASSALGGTDTQYF,TGTGCCAGCAGCGCGCTAGGCGGCACAGATACGCAGTATTTT
TRBJ2-5,NA,TRBD2,TRBV7-2,CASSTTSGRWETQYF,TGTGCCAGCAGCACGACTAGCGGGAGGTGGGAGACCCAGTACTTC
TRBJ2-1,NA,TRBD2,TRBV4-1,CASSQDGSGGSYNEQFF,TGCGCCAGCAGCCAAGATGGGAGCGGGGGTTCCTACAATGAGCAGTTCTTC
TRBJ2-3,NA,NA,TRBV9,CASSARQDYTQYF,TGTGCCAGCAGCGCAAGACAGGATTATACGCAGTATTTT
TRBJ2-1,NA,NA,TRBV4-1,CASSHLARTNEQFF,TGCGCCAGCAGCCACCTAGCTCGTACGAATGAGCAGTTCTTC
TRBJ1-3,NA,NA,TRBV15,CATSREGSSGNTIYF,TGTGCCACCAGCAGAGAGGGTAGCTCTGGAAACACCATATATTTT
TRBJ2-7,NA,TRBD2,TRBV7-3,CASSLVAGGSFYEQYF,TGTGCCAGCAGCTTAGTGGCGGGAGGGTCCTTCTACGAGCAGTACTTC
TRBJ1-1,many,NA,TRBV27,CASSLFSGSAEAFF,TGTGCCAGCAGTTTATTTTCAGGGAGCGCTGAAGCTTTCTTT
TRBJ1-4,NA,TRBD1,TRBV27,CASTRLDRSNEKLFF,TGTGCCAGCACCCGTCTGGACAGGTCTAATGAAAAACTGTTTTTT
TRBJ2-1,once,TRBD2,TRBV15,CATSRLAGMNEQFF,TGTGCCACCAGCAGACTAGCGGGGATGAATGAGCAGTTCTTC
TRBJ2-5,NA,NA,TRBV7-9,CASSPGETQYF,TGTGCCAGCAGCCCTGGGGAGACCCAGTACTTC
TRBJ1-5,NA,NA,TRBV19,CASTIGARQPQHF,TGTGCCAGTACCATCGGGGCCCGGCAGCCCCAGCATTTT
TRBJ1-1,NA,TRBD1,TRBV9,CASSGEGAGNTEAFF,TGTGCCAGCAGCGGAGAGGGGGCAGGGAACACTGAAGCTTTCTTT
TRBJ2-7,NA,NA,TRBV2,CASSKGLDLAEQYF,TGTGCCAGCTCGAAGGGACTTGACCTCGCCGAGCAGTACTTC
TRBJ1-2,few,NA,TRBV4-2,CASSQDRAGGYTF,TGTGCCAGCAGCCAAGATAGGGCTGGCGGCTACACCTTC
TRBJ2-5,once,NA,TRBV19,CASSIFGEQYF,TGTGCCAGTAGTATCTTCGGTGAGCAGTACTTC
TRBJ1-5,once,NA,TRBV7-8,CASSLQGSGELPQHF,TGTGCCAGCAGCCTTCAGGGTTCGGGCGAATTGCCCCAGCATTTT
TRBJ1-1,NA,NA,TRBV6-5,CASSFPPGAEAFF,TGTGCCAGCAGTTTCCCGCCAGGGGCTGAAGCTTTCTTT
TRBJ1-5,NA,TRBD1,TRBV18,CASSPQGQGGNQPQHF,TGTGCCAGCTCACCACAGGGACAGGGGGGTAATCAGCCCCAGCATTTT
TRBJ1-4,NA,NA,TRBV7-9,CASRIGRGISTNEKLFF,TGTGCCAGCAGAATAGGGCGGGGGATATCCACTAATGAAAAACTGTTTTTT